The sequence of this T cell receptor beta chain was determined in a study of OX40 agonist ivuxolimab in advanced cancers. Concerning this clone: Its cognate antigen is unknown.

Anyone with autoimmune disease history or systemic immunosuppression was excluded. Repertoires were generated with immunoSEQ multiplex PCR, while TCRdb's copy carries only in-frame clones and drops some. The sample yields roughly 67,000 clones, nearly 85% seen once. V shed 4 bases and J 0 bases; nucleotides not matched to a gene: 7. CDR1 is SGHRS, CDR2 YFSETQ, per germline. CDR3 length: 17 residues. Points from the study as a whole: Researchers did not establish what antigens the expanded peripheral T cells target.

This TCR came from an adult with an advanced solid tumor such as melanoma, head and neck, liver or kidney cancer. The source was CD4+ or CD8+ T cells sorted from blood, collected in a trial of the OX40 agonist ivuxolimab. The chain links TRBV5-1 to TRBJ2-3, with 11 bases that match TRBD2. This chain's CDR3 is CASSPTGTSGSTDTQYF. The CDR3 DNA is TGCGCCAGCAGCCCCACCGGGACTAGCGGTAGCACAGATACGCAGTATTTT.